This paragraph reports one T cell receptor (beta chain). This clone's antigen is unknown. Base quality data are lacking; no much larger clone is found one base away. Every donor in the study was a healthy Caucasian. The twin cohort comprised three pairs of female monozygotic twins, all aged about 18 to 30 years. Positive isolation kits from Invitrogen were used to isolate CD4+ and CD8+ T cell populations. The CDR3 sequence holds 12 residues, the cysteine and phenylalanine included. Only CDR3 DNA is held: 36 bases, read in frame from base 1. Reading the germline V gene (reference sequence) gives CDR1 SGHKS and CDR2 YYEKEE. The V and J ends are trimmed by 1 base and 5 bases, leaving 7 bases between them. Preparation of the library involved 5' RACE. TCRdb shows the sequencer as Illumina HiSeq 2000. A universal primer binding site was added through template switching, and the final cDNA carried a unique molecular identifier so that TCR cDNA molecules could be counted accurately. First-strand cDNA for TCR alpha and beta chains was synthesized from specific primers in the conserved constant-segment region. Each cDNA library was double barcoded, with a SMART-Mk sample barcode plus Illumina barcodes, to control for contamination. Two successive PCR steps introduced TruSeq adapter sequences along with Illumina sample barcodes. TCR alpha and beta cDNA libraries were sequenced on the Illumina HiSeq platform with custom primers. Per the authors' processing: Raw reads were processed with MiGEC to extract unique molecular identifiers, and MiXCR was used to determine CDR3 positions. Recombination models were inferred per individual with the repgenHMM and IGoR tools using an EM algorithm. Shared clonotypes were analyzed with the tcR package in R, and sharing was normalized by the product of cloneset sizes. Out-of-frame nonproductive sequences were analyzed to study raw recombination free of thymic and clonal selection effects. The public reads were reprocessed in TCRdb via fastp at Q25 and MiXCR, keeping in-frame beta chains. All rows with the same CDR3 protein become a single entry with the most common DNA and genes. The authors' filters were not applied to this entry. This sample gives 400,000 to 650,000 distinct CDR3 sequences in total; around 20% of them show up just once. The top ten constitute 0.91% of the sample.

The sample originates from a study of identical twins (dated by TCRdb to about 2016). Study-wide context: The study deep-sequenced TCR alpha and beta repertoires from monozygotic twins, unrelated adults of various ages and cord blood to test whether fetal clonotypes persist. To rule out contamination, the twin experiments were replicated at different times with different library preparation protocols.

Overall results and qualifications from the work: Out-of-frame TCR alpha sharing in monozygotic twins was systematically underestimated by recombination models, whereas sharing between unrelated individuals was in agreement with the recombination models. A weaker excess of twin sharing was found in beta out-of-frame sequences because the signal-to-noise ratio was lowered by fewer shared sequences. Compared with coincidental sharing between unrelated individuals, an excess of low generation-probability sequences was observed among out-of-frame TCR alpha sequences shared between twins. Because the same donors could not be followed over many years, conclusions were based on cross-sectional statistical analysis. Abundant cord blood beta clonotypes had fewer insertions, young adult naive repertoires showed a similar but weaker trend, and memory repertoires showed no such trend. Zero-insertion analyses could be partly confounded by invariant T cells such as MAIT and iNKT, although diverse VJ usage argued against such confounding for most clonotypes.

These data also featured in a second study, about T cells expressing NK-cell markers. As the second study states: TCR beta-chain repertoires were profiled in sorted CD3+CD56+NKG2C+, CD3+CD56+NKG2C- and CD3+CD56-NKG2C+ T-cell subsets from several donors. Seven of the eight sequenced donors were HCMV-seropositive and one was HCMV-seronegative. To restrict sorting to alphabetaTCR-expressing T cells, an anti-gammadeltaTCR antibody was added in several experiments. In 6 or 7 donors, the dominant CD3+CD56+NKG2C+ clonotypes ranked among the top 10 CD8+ clonotypes, making up about 1.0-7.5% of CD8+ T cells. Those dominant clonotypes were again the most abundant among CD3+CD56-NKG2C+ cells in a handful of donors, at about 28.3-65%. Whether the expanded NKG2C-expressing T cell clones were specific for HCMV antigens was left unclear. All eight donors whose samples were sequenced were randomly selected healthy volunteers, three of them men and five women. HCMV-specific IgG was detected in serum with a commercial ELISA kit to determine HCMV serostatus. MIGEC handled demultiplexing of the reads and grouping by UMI, while MiTCR was used to assemble and quantify clonotypes. To exclude erroneous sequences, any TCR cDNA sequence not supported by at least two reads was discarded. The tcR package was used for downstream repertoire analysis, and clonotypes were matched between fractions using CDR3 nucleotide sequence together with V segment. VDJmatch was used to annotate antigen specificity against VDJdb, with one amino acid substitution in CDR3 permitted.

The sequence joins TRBV5-5 to TRBJ2-7; no D gene can be assigned with confidence. Sample: CD4+ T cells sorted from blood. The clonotype was recovered from a woman in her late teens or twenties in good health. The CDR3 protein sequence reads: CASSLPFHEQYF. Read as DNA, the sequence is TGTGCCAGCAGCTTGCCTTTCCACGAGCAGTACTTC.